These 30 T cell receptor beta chains share one sample of origin, sequenced in a study of blood T cell repertoires in COVID-19. TCRdb's table, derived via immunoSEQ multiplex PCR, lists solely in-frame clones and lacks some. The sample consists of about 270,000 clones, 75% to 95% of them appearing once. The sample consisted of peripheral blood. The source is a person under 35 with COVID-19, enrolled during active disease.

The chain has TRBV5-1 and TRBJ2-7, with 8 bases identical to TRBD1. V was clipped by 2 bases and J by 5 bases; unmatched bases: 9. Germline lookup yields CDR1 SGHRS and CDR2 YFSETQ. CDR3 length: 15 residues. DNA of the CDR3: TGCGCCAGCAGCTTTTACTCCCAGGGGGCGAACGAGCAGTACTTC. Amino acid sequence: CASSFYSQGANEQYF.

This chain connects TRBV23-1 to TRBJ2-3; the D gene is possibly TRBD2 (7 bases). TRBV23-1 is recorded as an ORF, its role being uncertain. The V end lost 4 bases, the J end lost 2 bases, and 10 bases lay between the germline ends. This CDR3 is built from 14 residues. The CDR3 sequence: CASSLAGATDTQYF. CDR3 coding DNA: TGCGCCAGCAGTCTGGCGGGGGCCACAGATACGCAGTATTTT.

The chain couples TRBV24-1 to TRBJ1-6; D is uncertain. The CDR3 covers 13 residues. CDR1 is KGHDR, CDR2 SFDVKD, per germline. Trimming shortened V by 5 bases and J by 8 bases, and 9 bases separated the two germline ends. The CDR3 DNA is TGTGCCACCAGTGCCGCCCGGGATTCACCCCTCCACTTT. This encodes CATSAARDSPLHF.

The chain uses TRBV7-9 and TRBJ2-1; 9 positions agree with TRBD1. The CDR3 spans 14 residues. Losses at the gene ends were 4 bases for V and 11 bases for J; bases not matched to a gene: 9. Germline V gene data show CDR1 as SEHNR and CDR2 as FQNEAQ (reference sequence). CDR3 amino acids: CASSSTGQGEKQFF. CDR3 bases: TGTGCCAGCAGCTCGACGGGACAGGGCGAGAAGCAGTTCTTC.

The chain joins TRBV11-3 to TRBJ2-2; 8 bases are shared with TRBD2. J was trimmed by 4 bases and V by 5 bases; bases with no gene match: 18. CDR1 SGHNT and CDR2 YENEEA come from the germline V gene. The CDR3 has 19 amino acids. The CDR3 spells CASSPDQRESGSSTGELFF. CDR3 sequence (DNA): TGTGCCAGCAGCCCAGATCAGCGGGAGAGCGGTTCAAGCACCGGGGAGCTGTTTTTT.

The rearrangement links TRBV1 to TRBJ1-6. TRBV1 is assigned pseudogene status. The CDR3 loop spans 12 amino acids. This CDR3 reads CTTIADNSPLHF. CDR3 nucleotide sequence: TGCACCACCATAGCCGATAATTCACCCCTCCACTTT.

The J gene is TRBJ1-2, the V gene TRBV14, with TRBD1 as a possible D gene (6 bases). CDR3 size: 13 residues. V gave up 5 bases and J gave up 5 bases, with 12 bases separating them. CDR1 and CDR2 (germline): SGHDN, FVKESK. The CDR3 bases are TGTGCCAGCAGCTTAACAGGGTGGTATGGCTACACCTTC. Encoded protein: CASSLTGWYGYTF.

This clone turned up a few times. For the CDR3, the DNA is TGTGCCAGCAGCCTAGGGGGGGGAGCCTCCACAGATACGCAGTATTTT. Amino acid sequence: CASSLGGGASTDTQYF. This sequence joins TRBV3-1 (or the pseudogene TRBV3-2) and TRBJ2-3, with D tentatively TRBD2 (7 bases). The germline V gene encodes CDR1 LGHDT and CDR2 YNNKEL (reference sequence). V was shortened by 4 bases and J by 2 bases, with 16 bases between the two germline ends. This CDR3 is 16 amino acids long.

The chain couples TRBV9 to TRBJ2-7; D possibly corresponds to TRBD2 (5 bases). V shed 0 bases and J shed 0 bases, with 10 bases lying between them. CDR1 and CDR2 from the germline V gene are SGDLS and YYNGEE. The CDR3 loop spans 15 amino acids. The CDR3 DNA reads TGTGCCAGCAGCGTAGGGGTGGGAGTCTCCTACGAGCAGTACTTC. It specifies CASSVGVGVSYEQYF.

The CDR3 sequence is CASSPAGGIETQYF. CDR3 bases: TGTGCCAGCAGCCCAGCGGGAGGGATCGAGACCCAGTACTTC. The rearrangement links TRBV6-5 to TRBJ2-5; TRBD2 agrees at 10 bases. V gave up 6 bases and J gave up 5 bases; unmatched junction bases: 6. The CDR3 runs 14 residues. Germline V gene sequence: CDR1 MNHEY, CDR2 SVGAGI.

The genes are TRBV5-1 and TRBJ2-3; 10 positions match TRBD1. The CDR3 has 15 residues. V lost 2 bases, J lost 6 bases, and 6 bases stayed unmatched. Looked up from germline, CDR1 is SGHRS and CDR2 is YFSETQ. The CDR3 DNA is TGCGCCAGCAGCTTAGGGACAGGGGAGACGGATACGCAGTATTTT. It is translated as CASSLGTGETDTQYF. The full variable domain, completed using reference TRBV5-1 and TRBJ2-3, is KAGVTQTPRYLIKTRGQQVTLSCSPISGHRSVSWYQQTPGQGLQFLFEYFSETQRNKGNFPGRFSGRQFSNSRSEMNVSTLELGDSALYLCASSLGTGETDTQYFGPGTRLTVL.

V gene TRBV30 combines with J gene TRBJ2-3; D may be TRBD2 (6 bases). Germline V gives CDR1 GTSNPN, CDR2 SVGIG (reference sequence). The V gene lost 4 bases and the J gene lost 3 bases, with 8 bases spanning the gap. CDR3 length equals 12 residues. The CDR3 sequence: CAWTGETDTQYF. The CDR3 nucleotides are TGTGCCTGGACGGGAGAGACAGATACGCAGTATTTT.

The V call is TRBV3-1 (or the pseudogene TRBV3-2), the J call TRBJ1-5, with D perhaps TRBD1 (5 bases). The V gene's germline CDR1 is LGHDT and CDR2 YNNKEL (reference sequence). The CDR3 covers 13 residues. The CDR3 region is CWDFQGSNQPQHF. CDR3 nucleotides: TGTTGGGATTTCCAGGGATCCAATCAGCCCCAGCATTTT.

The CDR3 nucleotides read TGTGCCAGCAGCTTAGGCCTTTCCGGGGAGACCCAGTACTTC. This gives the protein CASSLGLSGETQYF. The chain recombines TRBV7-8 with TRBJ2-5; D gene unclear. Germline V gene lookup returns CDR1 SGHVS and CDR2 FQNEAQ. The CDR3 has 14 residues. Trimming cost V 1 base and J 5 bases, with 11 bases left between them.

The chain joins TRBV5-1 to TRBJ2-2; 12 nucleotides align to TRBD2. CDR3 size: 20 residues. Unmatched junction bases numbered 11, after V lost 2 bases and J lost 0 bases. CDR1 is SGHRS and CDR2 is YFSETQ in the germline V gene. CDR3 residues: CASSFVLAGGRGANTGELFF. In DNA form, the CDR3 reads TGCGCCAGCAGCTTCGTCCTAGCGGGAGGGCGGGGCGCGAACACCGGGGAGCTGTTTTTT.

This clone occurred a few times. This chain joins TRBV24-1 and TRBJ2-7; D possibly corresponds to TRBD2 (6 bases). Trimming left V 7 bases short and J 0 bases short, with 12 bases between. The CDR3 runs 14 residues. Germline lookup yields CDR1 KGHDR and CDR2 SFDVKD. The CDR3 here is CATRSGAPSYEQYF. The CDR3 DNA follows: TGTGCCACCAGGTCGGGAGCCCCCTCCTACGAGCAGTACTTC.

This chain connects TRBV3-1 (or the pseudogene TRBV3-2) to TRBJ2-3; D gene ambiguous. CDR3 size: 13 residues. From germline, CDR1 is LGHDT and CDR2 YNNKEL (reference sequence). V was pared by 6 bases and J by 0 bases, with 7 bases between. This CDR3 reads CASRPTSTDTQYF. In DNA, the CDR3 is TGTGCCAGCAGACCGACAAGCACAGATACGCAGTATTTT.

Worth noting for this clone: The sample contains more than one DNA sequence encoding this CDR3. This chain connects TRBV11-2 to TRBJ2-7; 11 nucleotides agree with TRBD1. V shed 3 bases, J shed 2 bases, and the junction held 0 bases outside the gene matches. The germline gives CDR1 SGHAT, CDR2 FQNNGV. The length of the CDR3 is 14 residues. CDR3 amino acids: CASSLDRGPYEQYF. CDR3 in DNA: TGTGCCAGCAGCTTGGACAGGGGGCCCTACGAGCAGTACTTC. The full variable domain, completed using reference TRBV11-2 and TRBJ2-7, is EAGVAQSPRYKIIEKRQSVAFWCNPISGHATLYWYQQILGQGPKLLIQFQNNGVVDDSQLPKDRFSAERLKGVDSTLKIQPAKLEDSAVYLCASSLDRGPYEQYFGPGTRLTVT.

The chain carries TRBV18 and TRBJ2-7; 9 bases fit TRBD2. In germline, CDR1 is KGHSH, CDR2 LQKENI. The CDR3 runs to 17 residues. V trimming: 3 bases; J trimming: 5 bases; junction bases outside the gene matches: 14. The CDR3 nucleotides are TGTGCCAGCTCACCTTCCCCTCTAGCGGGACTTTTCCACGAGCAGTACTTC. Residues: CASSPSPLAGLFHEQYF.

This chain joins TRBV6-2 or TRBV6-3 and TRBJ2-7; tentative D call: TRBD1 (6 bases). CDR3 length: 13 residues. V lost 2 bases and J lost 3, with 8 bases in between. CDR1 is MNHEY and CDR2 is SVGEGT in the germline V gene. CDR3 protein: CASSYGQSYEQYF. In nucleotides, the CDR3 is TGTGCCAGCAGTTACGGACAGAGCTACGAGCAGTACTTC.

V and J are TRBV5-4 and TRBJ2-2; TRBD2 aligns across 11 bases. The CDR3 is 17 residues long. In germline, CDR1 is SGHNT, CDR2 YYREEE (reference sequence). V was clipped by 4 bases and J by 5 bases; unmatched bases: 10. CDR3 residues: CASSPNPGTSGTGELFF. The CDR3 DNA reads TGTGCCAGCAGCCCAAACCCCGGGACTAGCGGAACCGGGGAGCTGTTTTTT.

The genes are TRBV28 and TRBJ1-2, with a tentative D call TRBD1 (5 bases). V lost 4 bases and J 0 bases, leaving 12 bases between the germline ends. The CDR3 is made up of 15 amino acids. Per germline, CDR1 MDHEN and CDR2 SYDVKM. CDR3 in amino acids: CASSSPRGTNYGYTF. CDR3 coding DNA: TGTGCCAGCAGTTCCCCCCGGGGGACTAACTATGGCTACACCTTC.

The rearrangement links TRBV5-1 to TRBJ2-7; a weak D match, TRBD1 (6 bases). Germline-derived CDR1 and CDR2 are SGHRS and YFSETQ. CDR3 length: 14 amino acids. V was clipped by 4 bases and J by 0 bases, with 11 bases between them. The CDR3 DNA sequence: TGCGCCAGCAGCCTCAGGGGCTTCTCCTACGAGCAGTACTTC. Protein: CASSLRGFSYEQYF.

The rearrangement links TRBV29-1 to TRBJ1-2; TRBD1 matches at 8 bases. The CDR3 runs to 11 residues. Unmatched junction bases numbered 0, after V lost 6 bases and J lost 3 bases. From germline, CDR1 is SQVTM and CDR2 ANQGSEA. CDR3 region: CSVDRDYGYTF. In DNA, the CDR3 is TGCAGCGTGGACAGGGACTATGGCTACACCTTC.

The V gene is TRBV19, the J gene TRBJ2-2; D not certain. CDR1 is LNHDA, CDR2 SQIVND, per germline (reference sequence). V lost 3 bases and J 5 bases, leaving 13 bases between the germline ends. CDR3 length: 15 residues. The CDR3 region has the DNA TGTGCCAGTAGTATGTCATTTTTCGGGACCGGGGAGCTGTTTTTT. Translating gives CASSMSFFGTGELFF.

The chain has TRBV24-1 and TRBJ1-1; D remains unclear. Germline CDR1 reads KGHDR; CDR2 reads SFDVKD. The CDR3 spans 11 residues. V lost 3 bases and J 6 bases, leaving 4 bases between the germline ends. In DNA, the CDR3 is TGTGCCACCAGTGATGGAGCTGAAGCTTTCTTT. Translating it yields CATSDGAEAFF.

The chain combines TRBV6-5 with TRBJ1-2, with D possibly matching TRBD1 (5 bases). Germline V CDR1 and CDR2: MNHEY, SVGAGI. V was shortened by 0 bases and J by 8 bases, with 13 bases between the two germline ends. The CDR3 contains 14 residues. DNA of the CDR3: TGTGCCAGCAGTTACTCGGGGGGGGTCGGAGGCTACACCTTC. Its protein product is CASSYSGGVGGYTF.

Here the CDR3 DNA reads TGTGCCAGCAGCTTGGGAGTAGCTCTACAAGAGACCCAGTACTTC. Its translation: CASSLGVALQETQYF. The chain is built from TRBV5-5 and TRBJ2-5; D remains unclear. V lost 0 bases to trimming and J lost 2 bases, with 11 bases between them. Germline V CDR1 and CDR2: SGHKS, YYEKEE (reference sequence). The CDR3 has 15 amino acids.

V is TRBV6-5 and J is TRBJ1-5; no firm D call. V lost 6 bases and J lost 2, with 14 bases in between. CDR1 is MNHEY and CDR2 is SVGAGI in the germline V gene. The CDR3 is made up of 15 amino acids. The CDR3 DNA reads TGTGCCAGCAGGGACGAGGGTTTCGGCAATCAGCCCCAGCATTTT. Translating it yields CASRDEGFGNQPQHF.

This sequence joins TRBV7-2 and TRBJ2-1; a possible D gene is TRBD2 (7 bases). The CDR3 has 16 amino acids. V was cut by 5 bases and J by 5 bases, with 19 bases left in between. Germline lookup yields CDR1 SGHTA and CDR2 FQGNSA. DNA of the CDR3: TGTGCCAGCAGCCGCCACCCCGGGGGGCTCCACAATGAGCAGTTCTTC. This codes for CASSRHPGGLHNEQFF.